One and the same sample provided the 15 T cell receptor beta chains below, sequenced in a study of blood T cells in healthy people across ages. Alongside a J-beta primer mix, a sample-barcoded 5' primer served in a second PCR lasting about 6 to 11 cycles. TCRdb called the 5' RACE reads again in MiXCR, with one record for every CDR3 protein. This table holds 910,000 or so distinct CDR3 sequences, around 54% found once. The sequenced sample was blood. These receptors all come from a woman in her fifties or sixties in good health.

V gene TRBV27 combines with J gene TRBJ2-3; D might be TRBD1 (5 bases). The CDR3 contains 15 residues. V was clipped by 3 bases and J by 1 base, with 11 bases between them. Germline V lookup: CDR1 MNHEY, CDR2 SMNVEV (reference sequence). The CDR3 region is CASSFLQVGTDTQYF. Here the CDR3 DNA reads TGTGCCAGCAGTTTTCTACAGGTTGGCACAGATACGCAGTATTTT.

This chain uses TRBV7-7 with TRBJ2-7; weak D call: TRBD2 (5 bases). V lost 5 bases and J lost 1, with 12 bases in between. The CDR3 runs to 14 residues. Germline V lookup: CDR1 SSHAT, CDR2 FNYEAQ (reference sequence). The CDR3: CASSPSRDSYEQYF. The CDR3 region has the DNA TGTGCCAGCAGCCCCTCCCGGGATTCCTACGAGCAGTACTTC.

This clonotype was seen ten or more times. The DNA for the CDR3 is TGCGCCAGCAGCTGGGGAACGCAGGGGGCCAACGTCCTGACTTTC. Amino acid sequence: CASSWGTQGANVLTF. The chain couples TRBV5-1 to TRBJ2-6; D ambiguous. Trimming removed 3 bases at V and 4 bases at J, with 11 bases between. The CDR3 has 15 residues. The germline V gene encodes CDR1 SGHRS and CDR2 YFSETQ.

The chain couples TRBV12-3 or TRBV12-4 to TRBJ2-4; 7 bases match TRBD1. There are 14 residues in the CDR3. The J segment lost 8 bases and the V segment lost 6 bases, leaving 10 bases of the junction unmatched. Here the CDR3 DNA reads TGTGCCAGCAGCCCGGACAGGATGCAAGACATTCAGTACTTC. It specifies CASSPDRMQDIQYF.

This clonotype was detected only a few times. The rearrangement uses TRBV28 and TRBJ2-3; the D is unclear. The germline V gene has CDR1 MDHEN and CDR2 SYDVKM. The length of the CDR3 is 12 residues. The V end lost 3 bases, the J end lost 4 bases, and 5 bases lay between the germline ends. CDR3 sequence reads: CASSFRPDTQYF. CDR3 DNA sequence: TGTGCCAGCAGTTTTCGGCCAGATACGCAGTATTTT.

This chain links TRBV6-5 with TRBJ2-5, with D uncertain. Matching the DNA end better, TRBJ2-7 makes the J call doubtful. Germline assignment: CDR1 MNHEY and CDR2 SVGAGI. This CDR3 has 14 amino acids. The CDR3 DNA reads TGTGCCAGCAGTTATGCCAAGAGCTCCTACGAGCAGTACTTC. Its protein product is CASSYAKSSYEQYF.

Points on this clonotype: Being one base from a much bigger clone, this may be a read error. This chain connects TRBV29-1 to TRBJ2-7; D remains unclear. CDR3 length: 11 amino acids. The V and J ends lost 7 bases and 6 bases respectively, with 13 bases between them. Per germline, CDR1 SQVTM and CDR2 ANQGSEA. The CDR3 reads CSALTRGEQYF. The CDR3 DNA follows: TGCAGCGCACTTACGAGAGGCGAGCAGTACTTC.

Ten or more counts support this clonotype. The J gene is TRBJ2-7, the V gene TRBV3-1; possible D gene TRBD1, 6 bases. CDR1 and CDR2 (germline): LGHDT, YNNKEL (reference sequence). V was pared by 3 bases and J by 3 bases, with 9 bases between. The CDR3 extends over 13 amino acids. The CDR3 protein is CASSQDSRYEQYF. CDR3 sequence (DNA): TGTGCCAGCAGCCAGGACAGTCGCTACGAGCAGTACTTC.

In this sample, this clonotype turned up many times. The chain has TRBV7-9 and TRBJ2-7; possibly TRBD2 for D (6 bases). Trimming pared 11 bases from V and 5 bases from J, leaving 16 bases between. This CDR3 has 12 amino acids. Germline V gives CDR1 SEHNR, CDR2 FQNEAQ (reference sequence). CDR3 DNA sequence: TGTGCCTCCCGGGACTGGGTACACGAGCAGTACTTC. Translated, it gives CASRDWVHEQYF.

This clonotype has a handful of counts. As DNA, the CDR3 is TGTGCCACCAGCAAGAGACCTATTACAGATACGCAGTATTTT. Amino acids: CATSKRPITDTQYF. The chain combines TRBV15 with TRBJ2-3; D gene ambiguous. The CDR3 has 14 residues. Germline lookup yields CDR1 LNHNV and CDR2 YYDKDF (reference sequence). Trimming shortened V by 4 bases and J by 3 bases, and 11 bases separated the two germline ends.

As DNA, the CDR3 is TGTGCCAGCAGTTCCCAAAATCGCCTCAGGGCCAACTATGGCTACACCTTC. Its protein product is CASSSQNRLRANYGYTF. This rearrangement joins TRBV28 to TRBJ1-2, with D possibly TRBD1 on 5 matching bases. The CDR3 is 17 residues long. V lost 4 bases and J lost 2, with 20 bases in between. Germline assignment: CDR1 MDHEN and CDR2 SYDVKM.

This clonotype was observed a handful of times. V is TRBV5-1 and J is TRBJ2-3; 11 nucleotides line up with TRBD2. V shed 9 bases and J 0 bases; nucleotides not matched to a gene: 3. Germline V gives CDR1 SGHRS, CDR2 YFSETQ. The CDR3 extends over 14 amino acids. In DNA, the CDR3 is TGCGCCACCAGACTAGCGGGAAGCACAGATACGCAGTATTTT. Translated: CATRLAGSTDTQYF.

The chain employs TRBV5-1 and TRBJ2-1; D ambiguous. The germline gives CDR1 SGHRS, CDR2 YFSETQ. This CDR3 region has 16 residues. V was cut by 4 bases and J by 8 bases, with 22 bases left in between. The CDR3 DNA sequence: TGCGCCAGCAGCCAAGGTGCCGGACGTCTGGCCTATGAGCAGTTCTTC. Its protein is CASSQGAGRLAYEQFF.

The gene calls are TRBV5-4 and TRBJ2-2; TRBD2 matches 12 bases. With 3 bases clipped from V and 8 bases from J, the junction kept 5 bases outside the gene matches. Germline-derived CDR1 and CDR2 are SGHNT and YYREEE (reference sequence). CDR3 length equals 15 residues. CDR3 DNA: TGTGCCAGCAGCTCGACTAGCGGGAGATGGGGGGAGCTGTTTTTT. Residues: CASSSTSGRWGELFF.

The chain couples TRBV27 to TRBJ1-2; D is perhaps TRBD1 (6 bases). CDR1 and CDR2 (germline): MNHEY, SMNVEV (reference sequence). The CDR3 is 15 amino acids. V shed 0 bases and J shed 7 bases, with 15 bases lying between them. CDR3 loop: CASSLSISGAGGYTF. In DNA, the CDR3 is TGTGCCAGCAGTTTATCGATTTCAGGGGCTGGTGGCTACACCTTC.